These 6 T cell receptor beta chains were sequenced from one sample in a study of Tregs in tolerant kidney transplant recipients. Generated by immunoSEQ multiplex PCR, the TCRdb table keeps only in-frame clones and is missing some. The data hold approximately 90,000 clones, with about 92% observed a single time. Sequencing used CD8+ T cells from blood. The receptor source for this set is a human donor in good health.

The chain employs TRBV27 and TRBJ1-6; 7 bases line up with TRBD1. Germline trimming cut 0 bases from V and 1 base from J; bases unmatched to any gene: 6. CDR1 MNHEY and CDR2 SMNVEV come from the germline V gene (reference sequence). The CDR3 is made up of 18 amino acids. The CDR3 DNA follows: TGTGCCAGCAGTTTATCGTACAGGGGTTTTTCCTATAATTCACCCCTCCACTTT. This encodes CASSLSYRGFSYNSPLHF.

This rearrangement joins TRBV2 to TRBJ1-2; 7 nucleotides agree with TRBD1. There are 12 residues in the CDR3. CDR1 SNHLY and CDR2 FYNNEI come from the germline V gene. After removal of 10 bases from V and 4 bases from J, the junction contained 6 bases not matched to a gene. CDR3 DNA: TGTGCCACGACAGGGTCCAGCTATGGCTACACCTTC. Translated: CATTGSSYGYTF. The complete variable domain, with remaining parts taken from reference TRBV2 and TRBJ1-2, reads EPEVTQTPSHQVTQMGQEVILRCVPISNHLYFYWYRQILGQKVEFLVSFYNNEISEKSEIFDDQFSVERPDGSNFTLKIRSTKLEDSAMYFCATTGSSYGYTFGSGTRLTVV.

V usage is TRBV4-2 and J usage is TRBJ2-1; 8 bases map to TRBD1. The trim removed 4 bases at V and 7 bases at J, leaving 9 bases unmatched. The length of the CDR3 is 15 residues. Germline loops: CDR1 LGHNA, CDR2 YNFKEQ. CDR3 loop: CASSPRDRHRNEQFF. The CDR3 coding sequence is TGTGCCAGCAGCCCCCGGGACAGGCATAGGAATGAGCAGTTCTTC.

The chain uses TRBV4-1 and TRBJ2-4; 8 bases agree with TRBD1. Germline-derived CDR1 and CDR2 are MGHRA and YSYEKL. The junction had 8 bases not matched to a gene; V was cut back by 4 bases and J by 9 bases. The CDR3 runs 14 residues. CDR3 in amino acids: CASSPRTGKGIQYF. Here the CDR3 DNA reads TGCGCCAGCAGCCCCCGGACAGGGAAGGGCATTCAGTACTTC.

V usage is TRBV27 and J usage is TRBJ1-6; no clear D. Germline loops: CDR1 MNHEY, CDR2 SMNVEV (reference sequence). This CDR3 contains 14 residues. Trimming took 3 bases from V and 7 from J, leaving 10 bases between them. Here the CDR3 DNA reads TGTGCCAGCAGTTTCCAGCGGTTGAATTCACCCCTCCACTTT. It specifies CASSFQRLNSPLHF.

The chain links TRBV2 to TRBJ1-1; D may be TRBD1 (6 bases). V was clipped by 6 bases and J by 6 bases, with 11 bases between them. Germline CDR1 reads SNHLY; CDR2 reads FYNNEI. CDR3 size: 12 residues. The CDR3 DNA sequence: TGTGCCAGCAGGCCGGGGGGGCCTGAAGCTTTCTTT. It translates to CASRPGGPEAFF.